A few counts support the clone carrying this T cell receptor (beta chain). These data come from a study of blood T cell repertoires in COVID-19. Study processing details: By means of reference gene primer amplification, nucleated cell counts were estimated. Data came from immunoSEQ multiplex PCR; TCRdb stores just in-frame clones and leaves some out. That table gives V, J and clone size, and the DNA gave D and trimming. The data contain about 190,000 clones, over 75% of them singletons. CDR3 length equals 14 residues. Germline assignment: CDR1 SNHLY and CDR2 FYNNEI. V lost 2 bases to trimming and J lost 3 bases, with 9 bases between them.

V is TRBV2 and J is TRBJ2-3, with D perhaps matching TRBD2 (6 bases). The material sequenced was peripheral blood. The TCR was taken from a woman older than 75 with active or convalescent COVID-19. For the CDR3, the DNA is TGTGCCAGCAGTGAACAGGGACTGACAGATACGCAGTATTTT. This codes for CASSEQGLTDTQYF.